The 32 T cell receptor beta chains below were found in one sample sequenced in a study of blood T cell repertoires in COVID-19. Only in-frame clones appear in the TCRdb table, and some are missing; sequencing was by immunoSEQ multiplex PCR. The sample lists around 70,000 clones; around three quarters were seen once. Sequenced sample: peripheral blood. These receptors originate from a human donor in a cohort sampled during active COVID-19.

CDR3 nucleotides: TGTGCCAGCAGGATGGACAGGACAGATACGCAGTATTTT. It translates to CASRMDRTDTQYF. The rearrangement links TRBV28 to TRBJ2-3; 7 nucleotides match TRBD1. Trimming took 6 bases from V and 3 from J; bases not matched to a gene: 3. The CDR3 runs 13 residues. Germline-derived CDR1 and CDR2 are MDHEN and SYDVKM.

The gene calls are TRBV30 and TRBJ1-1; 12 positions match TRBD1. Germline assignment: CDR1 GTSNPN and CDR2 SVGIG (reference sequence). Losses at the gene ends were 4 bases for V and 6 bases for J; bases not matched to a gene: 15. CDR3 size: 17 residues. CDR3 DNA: TGTGCCTGGACACACCTGTCCCGGGACAGGGGGCCTGCTGAAGCTTTCTTT. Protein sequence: CAWTHLSRDRGPAEAFF.

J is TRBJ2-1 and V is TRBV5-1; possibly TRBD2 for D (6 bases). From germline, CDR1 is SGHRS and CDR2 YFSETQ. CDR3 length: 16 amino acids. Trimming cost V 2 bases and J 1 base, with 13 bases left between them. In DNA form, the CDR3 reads TGCGCCAGCAGCTTAGGAGGGAGTGGGTCCTACAATGAGCAGTTCTTC. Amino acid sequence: CASSLGGSGSYNEQFF.

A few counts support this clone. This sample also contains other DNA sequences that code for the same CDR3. The CDR3 reads CASSPDRGGYEQYF. For the CDR3, the DNA is TGTGCCAGCAGCCCGGACAGGGGTGGGTACGAGCAGTACTTC. V gene TRBV11-2 combines with J gene TRBJ2-7; 9 bases are shared with TRBD1. V lost 5 bases, J lost 4 bases, and 6 bases stayed unmatched. Germline CDR1 SGHAT, CDR2 FQNNGV. This CDR3 contains 14 residues.

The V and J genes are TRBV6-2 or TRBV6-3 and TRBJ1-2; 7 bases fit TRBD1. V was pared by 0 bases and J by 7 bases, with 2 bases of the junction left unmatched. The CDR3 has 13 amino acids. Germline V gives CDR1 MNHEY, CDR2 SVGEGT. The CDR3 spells CASSYSKGAGYTF. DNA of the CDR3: TGTGCCAGCAGTTACTCCAAGGGGGCTGGCTACACCTTC.

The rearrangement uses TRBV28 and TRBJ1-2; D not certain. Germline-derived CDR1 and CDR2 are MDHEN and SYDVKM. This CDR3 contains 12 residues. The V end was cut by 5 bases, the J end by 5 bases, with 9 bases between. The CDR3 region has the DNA TGTGCCAGCAGTCCCCTGCTATATGGCTACACCTTC. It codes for CASSPLLYGYTF.

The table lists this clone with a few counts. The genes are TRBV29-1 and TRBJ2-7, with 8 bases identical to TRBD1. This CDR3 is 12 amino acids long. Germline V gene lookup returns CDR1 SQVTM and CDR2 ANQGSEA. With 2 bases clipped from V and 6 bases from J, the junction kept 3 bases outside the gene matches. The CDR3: CSVEQGASEQYF. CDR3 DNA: TGCAGCGTTGAACAGGGGGCGAGCGAGCAGTACTTC.

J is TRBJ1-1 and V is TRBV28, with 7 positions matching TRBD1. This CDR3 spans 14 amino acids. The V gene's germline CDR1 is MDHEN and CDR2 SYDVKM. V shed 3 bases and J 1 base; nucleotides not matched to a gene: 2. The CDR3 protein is CASSLTGRNTEAFF. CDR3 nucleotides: TGTGCCAGCAGTTTGACAGGGAGGAACACTGAAGCTTTCTTT.

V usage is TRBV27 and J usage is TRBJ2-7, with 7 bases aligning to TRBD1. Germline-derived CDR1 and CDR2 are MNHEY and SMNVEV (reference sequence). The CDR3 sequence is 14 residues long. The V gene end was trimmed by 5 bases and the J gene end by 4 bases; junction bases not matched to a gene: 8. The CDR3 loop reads CASSPRPTGYEQYF. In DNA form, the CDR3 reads TGTGCCAGCAGTCCCCGCCCGACAGGGTACGAGCAGTACTTC.

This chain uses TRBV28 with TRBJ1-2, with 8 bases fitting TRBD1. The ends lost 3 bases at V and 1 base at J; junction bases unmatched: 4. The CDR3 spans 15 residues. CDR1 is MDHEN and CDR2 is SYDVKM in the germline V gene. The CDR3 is CASSLSGQGNYGYTF. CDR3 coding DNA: TGTGCCAGCAGTTTGTCAGGACAGGGTAACTATGGCTACACCTTC.

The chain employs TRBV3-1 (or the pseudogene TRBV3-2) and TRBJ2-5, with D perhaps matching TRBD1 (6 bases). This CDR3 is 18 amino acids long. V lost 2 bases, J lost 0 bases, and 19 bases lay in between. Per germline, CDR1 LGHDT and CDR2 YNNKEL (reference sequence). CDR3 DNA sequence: TGTGCCAGCAGCCAACGGGTTGGGGGCATCTCGTACCAAGAGACCCAGTACTTC. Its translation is CASSQRVGGISYQETQYF.

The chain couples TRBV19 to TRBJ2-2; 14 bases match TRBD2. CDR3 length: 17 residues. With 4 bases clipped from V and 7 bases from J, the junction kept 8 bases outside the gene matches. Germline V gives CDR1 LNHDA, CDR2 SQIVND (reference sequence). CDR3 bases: TGTGCCAGTAGTAGGGAGGGACTAGCGGGAGTAAGCGGGGAGCTGTTTTTT. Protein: CASSREGLAGVSGELFF.

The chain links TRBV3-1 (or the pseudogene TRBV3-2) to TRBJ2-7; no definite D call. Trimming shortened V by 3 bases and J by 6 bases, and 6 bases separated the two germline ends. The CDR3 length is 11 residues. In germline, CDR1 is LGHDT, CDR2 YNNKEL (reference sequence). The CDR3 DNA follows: TGTGCCAGCAGCCACGGCGGCGAGCAGTACTTC. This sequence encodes CASSHGGEQYF.

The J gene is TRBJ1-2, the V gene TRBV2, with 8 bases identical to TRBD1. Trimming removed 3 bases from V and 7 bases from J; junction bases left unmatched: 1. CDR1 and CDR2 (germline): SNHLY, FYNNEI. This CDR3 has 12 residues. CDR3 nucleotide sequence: TGTGCCAGCAGTGACAGGGGGCTTGGCTACACCTTC. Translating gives CASSDRGLGYTF.

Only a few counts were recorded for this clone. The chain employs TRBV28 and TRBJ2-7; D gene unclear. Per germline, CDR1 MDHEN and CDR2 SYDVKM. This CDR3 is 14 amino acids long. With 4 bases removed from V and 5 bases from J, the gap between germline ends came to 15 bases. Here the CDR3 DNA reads TGTGCCAGCAGTTCTCCCTCAGGAAGGCACGAGCAGTACTTC. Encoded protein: CASSSPSGRHEQYF.

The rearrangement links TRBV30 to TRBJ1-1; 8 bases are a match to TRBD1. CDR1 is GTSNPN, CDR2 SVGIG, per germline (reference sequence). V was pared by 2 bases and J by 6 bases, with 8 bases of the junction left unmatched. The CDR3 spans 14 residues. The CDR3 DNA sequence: TGTGCCTGGAGTAGGGGCAGGGGGCCGGCTGAAGCTTTCTTT. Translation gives CAWSRGRGPAEAFF.

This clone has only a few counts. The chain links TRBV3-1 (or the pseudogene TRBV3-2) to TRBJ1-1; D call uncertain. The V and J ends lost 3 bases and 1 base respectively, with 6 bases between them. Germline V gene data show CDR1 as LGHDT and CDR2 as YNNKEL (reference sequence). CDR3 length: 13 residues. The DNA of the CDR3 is TGTGCCAGCAGCCAGAGGTCGAACACTGAAGCTTTCTTT. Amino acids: CASSQRSNTEAFF.

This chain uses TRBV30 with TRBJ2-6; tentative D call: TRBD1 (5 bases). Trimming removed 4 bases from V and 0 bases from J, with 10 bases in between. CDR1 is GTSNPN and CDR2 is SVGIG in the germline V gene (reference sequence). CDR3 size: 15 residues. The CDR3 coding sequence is TGTGCCTGGACAGGGCCAAGCTCTGGGGCCAACGTCCTGACTTTC. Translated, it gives CAWTGPSSGANVLTF.

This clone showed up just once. The CDR3 region is CASSPGTGNTGELFF. CDR3 sequence (DNA): TGTGCCAGCAGCCCAGGGACAGGGAACACCGGGGAGCTGTTTTTT. J is TRBJ2-2 and V is TRBV7-3; 8 bases map to TRBD1. Germline CDR1 and CDR2: SGHTA and FQGTGA. J was trimmed by 1 base and V by 5 bases; bases with no gene match: 3. The CDR3 is 15 amino acids.

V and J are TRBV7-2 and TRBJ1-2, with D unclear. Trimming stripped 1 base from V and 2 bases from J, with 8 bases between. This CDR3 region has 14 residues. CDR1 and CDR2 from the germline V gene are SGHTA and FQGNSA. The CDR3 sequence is CASSLGTGNYGYTF. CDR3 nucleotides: TGTGCCAGCAGCTTAGGGACGGGGAACTATGGCTACACCTTC.

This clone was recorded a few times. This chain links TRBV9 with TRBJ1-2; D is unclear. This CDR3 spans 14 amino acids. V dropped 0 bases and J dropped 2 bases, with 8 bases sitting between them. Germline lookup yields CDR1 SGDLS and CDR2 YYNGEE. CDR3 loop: CASSVDQNNYGYTF. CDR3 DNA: TGTGCCAGCAGCGTAGATCAGAACAACTATGGCTACACCTTC.

The CDR3: CASSPSGPPMTVGEKLFF. The CDR3 bases are TGCGCCAGCAGCCCTAGCGGACCCCCGATGACGGTCGGTGAAAAACTGTTTTTT. V gene TRBV5-1 combines with J gene TRBJ1-4; D ambiguous. The V and J ends lost 4 bases and 7 bases respectively, with 26 bases between them. The CDR3 is 18 residues long. Looked up from germline, CDR1 is SGHRS and CDR2 is YFSETQ.

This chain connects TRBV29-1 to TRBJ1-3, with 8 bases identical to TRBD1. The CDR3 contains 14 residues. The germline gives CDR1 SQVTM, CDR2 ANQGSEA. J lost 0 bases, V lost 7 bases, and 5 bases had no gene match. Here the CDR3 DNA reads TGCAGCGGAACAGGGGGTTCCTCTGGAAACACCATATATTTT. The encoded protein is CSGTGGSSGNTIYF. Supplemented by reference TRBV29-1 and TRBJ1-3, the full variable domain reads SAVISQKPSRDICQRGTSLTIQCQVDSQVTMMFWYRQQPGQSLTLIATANQGSEATYESGFVIDKFPISRPNLTFSTLTVSNMSPEDSSIYLCSGTGGSSGNTIYFGEGSWLTVV.

CDR3 coding DNA: TGTGCCAGCAGCGTAGATCCGGGAGTGAGCACCGGGGAGCTGTTTTTT. Its translation: CASSVDPGVSTGELFF. The genes are TRBV9 and TRBJ2-2; D is possibly TRBD2 (6 bases). CDR3 length: 16 residues. Deletions cut 0 bases from V and 4 bases from J, with 13 bases between. Germline CDR1 SGDLS, CDR2 YYNGEE.

The CDR3 loop is CASSVGAGVLETQYF. In DNA form, the CDR3 reads TGTGCCAGCAGCGTAGGGGCGGGAGTTTTAGAGACCCAGTACTTC. The V gene is TRBV9, the J gene TRBJ2-5; 7 nucleotides line up with TRBD2. This CDR3 spans 15 amino acids. Trimming at V came to 0 bases and at J to 4 bases, leaving 6 bases not matched to a gene. Germline V gene data show CDR1 as SGDLS and CDR2 as YYNGEE.

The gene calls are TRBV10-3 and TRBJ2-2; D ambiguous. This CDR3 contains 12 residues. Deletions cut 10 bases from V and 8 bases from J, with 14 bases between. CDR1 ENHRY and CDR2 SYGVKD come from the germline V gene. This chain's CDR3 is CATSIARGELFF. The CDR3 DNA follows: TGTGCCACCAGCATAGCAAGAGGGGAGCTGTTTTTT.

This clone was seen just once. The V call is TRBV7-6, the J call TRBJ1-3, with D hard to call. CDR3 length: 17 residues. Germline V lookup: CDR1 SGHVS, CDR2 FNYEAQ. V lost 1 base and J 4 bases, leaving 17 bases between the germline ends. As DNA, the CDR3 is TGTGCCAGCAGCTTAGAGGTTGCGGGGAGGTCCGGAAACACCATATATTTT. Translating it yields CASSLEVAGRSGNTIYF.

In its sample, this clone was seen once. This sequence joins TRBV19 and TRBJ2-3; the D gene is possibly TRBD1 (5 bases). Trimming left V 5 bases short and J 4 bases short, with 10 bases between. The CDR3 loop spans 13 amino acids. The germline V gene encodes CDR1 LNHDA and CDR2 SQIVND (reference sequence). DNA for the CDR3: TGTGCCAGTAGTTCGACAGTGGCAGATACGCAGTATTTT. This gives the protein CASSSTVADTQYF.

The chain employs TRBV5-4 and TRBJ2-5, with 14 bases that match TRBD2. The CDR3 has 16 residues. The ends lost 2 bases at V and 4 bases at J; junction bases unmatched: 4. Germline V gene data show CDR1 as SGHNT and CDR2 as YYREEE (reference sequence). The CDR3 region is CASSLGTSGSGETQYF. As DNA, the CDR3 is TGTGCCAGCAGCTTAGGGACTAGCGGGAGCGGAGAGACCCAGTACTTC.

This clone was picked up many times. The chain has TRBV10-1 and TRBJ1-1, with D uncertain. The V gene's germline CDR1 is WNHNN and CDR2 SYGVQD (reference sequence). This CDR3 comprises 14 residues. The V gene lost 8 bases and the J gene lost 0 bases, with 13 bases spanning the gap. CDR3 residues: CASEREIMNTEAFF. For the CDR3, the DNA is TGCGCCAGCGAGAGGGAGATCATGAACACTGAAGCTTTCTTT.

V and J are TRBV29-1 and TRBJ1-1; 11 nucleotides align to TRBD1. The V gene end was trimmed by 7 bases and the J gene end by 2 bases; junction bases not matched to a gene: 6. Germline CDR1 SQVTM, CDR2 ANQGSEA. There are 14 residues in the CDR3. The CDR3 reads CSAGQGALNTEAFF. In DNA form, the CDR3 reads TGCAGCGCAGGACAGGGGGCCCTAAACACTGAAGCTTTCTTT.

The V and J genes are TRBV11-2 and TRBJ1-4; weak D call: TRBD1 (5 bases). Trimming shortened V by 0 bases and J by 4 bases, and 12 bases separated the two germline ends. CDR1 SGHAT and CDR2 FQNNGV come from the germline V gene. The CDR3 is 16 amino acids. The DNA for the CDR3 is TGTGCCAGCAGCTTAGATGGCGGGGCGGATAATGAAAAACTGTTTTTT. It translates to CASSLDGGADNEKLFF.